There are many counts of the clone carrying this T cell receptor beta chain. This sample was included in a study of Graves' ophthalmopathy and Graves' hyperthyroidism. RNA transcripts were the source from which TCR beta CDR3 regions were amplified. The library came from an HTBI-primed first-round RT-PCR and a second-round multiplex PCR. TCRdb re-called the multiplex PCR reads with MiXCR, one entry per CDR3 protein. The sample contains fewer than 350,000 distinct CDR3 sequences, about a sixth of which appear only once. Source material: peripheral blood. The source of this sequence is an adult man with Graves' ophthalmopathy.

The CDR3 loop reads CASSKDSQETQYF. The CDR3, as DNA: TGTGCCAGCAGCAAAGACAGTCAAGAGACCCAGTACTTC. The chain couples TRBV5-6 to TRBJ2-5, with a tentative D call TRBD1 (5 bases). The CDR3 contains 13 residues. Germline CDR1 reads SGHDT; CDR2 reads YYEEEE. V lost 4 bases and J lost 2, with 9 bases in between.